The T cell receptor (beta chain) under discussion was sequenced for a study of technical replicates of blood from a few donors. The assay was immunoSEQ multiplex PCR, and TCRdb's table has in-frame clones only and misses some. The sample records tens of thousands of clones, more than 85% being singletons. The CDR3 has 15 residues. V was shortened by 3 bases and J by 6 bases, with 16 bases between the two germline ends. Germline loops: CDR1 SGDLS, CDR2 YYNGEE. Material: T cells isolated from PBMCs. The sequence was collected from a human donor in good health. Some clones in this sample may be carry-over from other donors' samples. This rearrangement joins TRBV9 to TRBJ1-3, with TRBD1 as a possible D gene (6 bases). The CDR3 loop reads CASSAPRGNANTIYF. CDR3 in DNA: TGTGCCAGCAGCGCACCTAGGGGGAATGCAAACACCATATATTTT.